A selection of T cell receptor beta chains follows, all from one sample in a study of cytomegalovirus exposure and HLA in healthy donors. Profiling relied on immunoSEQ multiplex PCR, and the TCRdb table lists in-frame clones only, not all of them. The sample lists roughly 130,000 clones, 70% to 75% seen once, with 1.3% in the top ten. Sequenced input: PBMCs. The receptor set was obtained from a middle-aged woman in good health and CMV-seronegative. CDR3s include the opening cysteine and the closing phenylalanine or tryptophan. Each record gives: CDR3 protein, V gene, J gene, D gene. D genes are given only for firm matches.

CDR3: CASSQDFGGYAEAFF; V: TRBV4-1; J: TRBJ1-1; D: -
CDR3: CASRPTGNTEAFF; V: TRBV6-5; J: TRBJ1-1; D: -
CDR3: CASRSGTGYGYTF; V: TRBV27; J: TRBJ1-2; D: TRBD1
CDR3: CSVTEAISYNEQFF; V: TRBV29-1; J: TRBJ2-1; D: -
CDR3: CASSTGQSYEQYF; V: TRBV7-7; J: TRBJ2-7; D: -
CDR3: CASSLKGPTGHYEQYF; V: TRBV27; J: TRBJ2-7; D: -
CDR3: CASTPMDRNYGYTF; V: TRBV2; J: TRBJ1-2; D: -
CDR3: CASSLGTGLVEQYF; V: TRBV4-1; J: TRBJ2-7; D: TRBD1
CDR3: CASSSLWTATTDTQYF; V: TRBV11-2; J: TRBJ2-3; D: -
CDR3: CASSLHGVDAGELFF; V: TRBV4-3; J: TRBJ2-2; D: -
CDR3: CASSISTGTTFSYEQYF; V: TRBV5-4; J: TRBJ2-7; D: TRBD2
CDR3: CASSLGVLGETQYF; V: TRBV7-3; J: TRBJ2-5; D: -
CDR3: CASSIFPQSTDTQYF; V: TRBV5-5; J: TRBJ2-3; D: -
CDR3: CASSTRDSYGYTF; V: TRBV19; J: TRBJ1-2; D: TRBD1
CDR3: CASSLGTEGALHF; V: TRBV5-1; J: TRBJ1-6; D: -
CDR3: CASSFGQGPFSNQPQHF; V: TRBV5-6; J: TRBJ1-5; D: TRBD1
CDR3: CASSSLSGADTQYF; V: TRBV27; J: TRBJ2-3; D: -
CDR3: CATSRDKGQVGGYTF; V: TRBV15; J: TRBJ1-2; D: TRBD1
CDR3: CASSIGAGWWAFF; V: TRBV19; J: TRBJ1-1; D: -
CDR3: CASRTGEAAGELFF; V: TRBV19; J: TRBJ2-2; D: -
CDR3: CASSQETSHPYNEQFF; V: TRBV4-3; J: TRBJ2-1; D: TRBD2
CDR3: CASSPVGDRAVTEAFF; V: TRBV7-9; J: TRBJ1-1; D: TRBD1
CDR3: CASGLRQQETQYF; V: TRBV6-1; J: TRBJ2-5; D: -
CDR3: CASSQDTNGLNEKLFF; V: TRBV4-2; J: TRBJ1-4; D: -